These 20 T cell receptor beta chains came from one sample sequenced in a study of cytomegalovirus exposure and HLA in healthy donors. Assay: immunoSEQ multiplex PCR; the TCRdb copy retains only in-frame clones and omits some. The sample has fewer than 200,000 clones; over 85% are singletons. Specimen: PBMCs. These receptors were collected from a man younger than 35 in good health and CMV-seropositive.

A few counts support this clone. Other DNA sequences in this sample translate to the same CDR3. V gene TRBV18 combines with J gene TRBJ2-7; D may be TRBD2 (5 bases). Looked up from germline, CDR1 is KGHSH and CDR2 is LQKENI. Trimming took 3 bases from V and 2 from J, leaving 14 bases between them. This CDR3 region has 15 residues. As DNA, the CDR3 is TGTGCCAGCTCACCCAGTACGGGGAGCCCCTACGAGCAGTACTTC. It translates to CASSPSTGSPYEQYF.

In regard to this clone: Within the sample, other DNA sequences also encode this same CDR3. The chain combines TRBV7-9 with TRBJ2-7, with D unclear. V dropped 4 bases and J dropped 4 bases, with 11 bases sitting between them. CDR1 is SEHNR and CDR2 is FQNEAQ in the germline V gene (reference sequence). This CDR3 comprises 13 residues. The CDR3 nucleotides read TGTGCCAGCAGCTCCACGGGTTCTTACGAGCAGTACTTC. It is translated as CASSSTGSYEQYF.

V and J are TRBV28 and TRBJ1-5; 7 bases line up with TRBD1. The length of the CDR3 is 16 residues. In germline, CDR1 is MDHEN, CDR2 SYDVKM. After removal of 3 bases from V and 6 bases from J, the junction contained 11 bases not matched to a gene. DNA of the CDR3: TGTGCCAGCAGTTTTATGTTTTCAGGGGGTACTCAGCCCCAGCATTTT. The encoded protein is CASSFMFSGGTQPQHF.

The CDR3 sequence is CASSTTRGSADTQYF. CDR3 bases: TGTGCCAGCAGTACCACTAGAGGTAGTGCAGATACGCAGTATTTT. This chain links TRBV6-4 with TRBJ2-3, with TRBD2 as a possible D gene (5 bases). V was shortened by 5 bases and J by 4 bases, with 16 bases between the two germline ends. The CDR3 length is 15 residues. Germline values: CDR1 MRHNA, CDR2 SNTAGT.

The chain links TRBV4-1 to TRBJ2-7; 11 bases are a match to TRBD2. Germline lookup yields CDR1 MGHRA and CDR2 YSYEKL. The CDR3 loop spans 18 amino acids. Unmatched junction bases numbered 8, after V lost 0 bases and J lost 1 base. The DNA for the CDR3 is TGCGCCAGCAGCCAAGAAGGGACTAGCGGCGGATTTTCCTACGAGCAGTACTTC. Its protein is CASSQEGTSGGFSYEQYF.

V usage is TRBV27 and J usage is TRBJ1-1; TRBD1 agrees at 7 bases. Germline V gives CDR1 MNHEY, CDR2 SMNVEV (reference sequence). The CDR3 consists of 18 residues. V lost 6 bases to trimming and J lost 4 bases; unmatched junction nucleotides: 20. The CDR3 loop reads CASRPVSRSRQGFTEAFF. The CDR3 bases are TGTGCCAGCAGACCCGTTTCCCGTTCGCGACAGGGTTTCACTGAAGCTTTCTTT.

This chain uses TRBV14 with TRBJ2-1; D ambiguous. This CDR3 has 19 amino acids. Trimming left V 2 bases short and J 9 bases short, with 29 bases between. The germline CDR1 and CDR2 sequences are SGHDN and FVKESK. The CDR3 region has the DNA TGTGCCAGCAGCCAAATGGCGACTGAAGTCACCTTAATCCCGGGTGAGCAGTTCTTC. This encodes CASSQMATEVTLIPGEQFF.

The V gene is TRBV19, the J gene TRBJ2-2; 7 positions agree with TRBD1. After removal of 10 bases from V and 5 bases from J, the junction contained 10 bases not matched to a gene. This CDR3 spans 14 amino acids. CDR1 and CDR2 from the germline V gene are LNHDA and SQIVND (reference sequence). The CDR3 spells CATLQTGRTGELFF. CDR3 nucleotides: TGTGCCACCCTTCAGACAGGGCGTACCGGGGAGCTGTTTTTT. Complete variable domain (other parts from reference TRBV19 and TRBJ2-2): DGGITQSPKYLFRKEGQNVTLSCEQNLNHDAMYWYRQDPGQGLRLIYYSQIVNDFQKGDIAEGYSVSREKKESFPLTVTSAQKNPTAFYLCATLQTGRTGELFFGEGSRLTVL.

In nucleotides, the CDR3 is TGTGCCAGCAGCGTTAGCCCGGAGGGCTACGAGCAGTACTTC. This codes for CASSVSPEGYEQYF. This chain uses TRBV9 with TRBJ2-7; tentative D call: TRBD2 (6 bases). Looked up from germline, CDR1 is SGDLS and CDR2 is YYNGEE. V gave up 2 bases and J gave up 3 bases, with 12 bases separating them. The CDR3 totals 14 residues.

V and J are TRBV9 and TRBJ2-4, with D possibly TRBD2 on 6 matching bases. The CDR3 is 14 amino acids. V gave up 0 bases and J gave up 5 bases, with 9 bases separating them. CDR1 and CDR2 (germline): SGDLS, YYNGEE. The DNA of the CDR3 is TGTGCCAGCAGCGTAGGATGGGGGGAAAACATTCAGTACTTC. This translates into CASSVGWGENIQYF. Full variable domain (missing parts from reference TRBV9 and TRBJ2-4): DSGVTQTPKHLITATGQRVTLRCSPRSGDLSVYWYQQSLDQGLQFLIQYYNGEERAKGNILERFSAQQFPDLHSELNLSSLELGDSALYFCASSVGWGENIQYFGAGTRLSVL.

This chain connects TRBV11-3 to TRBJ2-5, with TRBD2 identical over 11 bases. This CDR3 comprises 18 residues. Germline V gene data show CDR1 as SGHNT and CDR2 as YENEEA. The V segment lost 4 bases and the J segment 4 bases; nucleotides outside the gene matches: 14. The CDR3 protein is CASSSPLAGGFVGETQYF. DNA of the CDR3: TGTGCCAGCAGCTCTCCCCTAGCGGGAGGCTTTGTTGGAGAGACCCAGTACTTC.

CDR3 amino acids: CASTGDGNQPQHF. CDR3 bases: TGTGCCAGCACGGGGGATGGGAATCAGCCCCAGCATTTT. The rearrangement uses TRBV6-1 and TRBJ1-5; tentative D call: TRBD1 (5 bases). V gave up 7 bases and J gave up 4 bases, with 11 bases separating them. CDR3 length equals 13 residues. Germline CDR1 is MNHNS and CDR2 is SASEGT.

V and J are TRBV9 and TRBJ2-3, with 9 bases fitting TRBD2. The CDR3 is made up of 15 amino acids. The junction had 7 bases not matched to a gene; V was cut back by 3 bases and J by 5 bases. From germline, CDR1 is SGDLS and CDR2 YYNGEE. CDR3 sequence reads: CASSAIAGVIDTQYF. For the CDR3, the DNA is TGTGCCAGCAGCGCCATAGCGGGAGTCATAGATACGCAGTATTTT. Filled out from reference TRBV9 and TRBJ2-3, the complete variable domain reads DSGVTQTPKHLITATGQRVTLRCSPRSGDLSVYWYQQSLDQGLQFLIQYYNGEERAKGNILERFSAQQFPDLHSELNLSSLELGDSALYFCASSAIAGVIDTQYFGPGTRLTVL.

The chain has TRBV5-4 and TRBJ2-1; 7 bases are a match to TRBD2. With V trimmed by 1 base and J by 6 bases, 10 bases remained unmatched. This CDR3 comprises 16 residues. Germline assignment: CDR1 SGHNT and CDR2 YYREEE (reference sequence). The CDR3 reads CASSLRGGSRGNEQFF. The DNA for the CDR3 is TGTGCCAGCAGCTTGAGGGGCGGGAGTAGGGGCAATGAGCAGTTCTTC. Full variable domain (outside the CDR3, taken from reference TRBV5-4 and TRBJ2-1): ETGVTQSPTHLIKTRGQQVTLRCSSQSGHNTVSWYQQALGQGPQFIFQYYREEENGRGNFPPRFSGLQFPNYSSELNVNALELDDSALYLCASSLRGGSRGNEQFFGPGTRLTVL.

The CDR3 is CASSRQANTDGYTF. The CDR3 DNA follows: TGTGCCAGCAGCCGGCAGGCGAACACAGATGGCTACACCTTC. This chain uses TRBV11-3 with TRBJ1-2; no definite D call. This CDR3 is built from 14 residues. Germline V CDR1 and CDR2: SGHNT, YENEEA. The V and J ends lost 5 bases and 6 bases respectively, with 16 bases between them.

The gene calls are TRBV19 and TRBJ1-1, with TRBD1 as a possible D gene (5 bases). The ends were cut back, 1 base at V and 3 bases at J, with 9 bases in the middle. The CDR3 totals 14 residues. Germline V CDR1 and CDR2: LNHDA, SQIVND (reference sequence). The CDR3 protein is CASSIAGRDTEAFF. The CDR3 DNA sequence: TGTGCCAGTAGTATAGCAGGCAGGGACACTGAAGCTTTCTTT. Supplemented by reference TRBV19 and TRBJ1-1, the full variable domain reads DGGITQSPKYLFRKEGQNVTLSCEQNLNHDAMYWYRQDPGQGLRLIYYSQIVNDFQKGDIAEGYSVSREKKESFPLTVTSAQKNPTAFYLCASSIAGRDTEAFFGQGTRLTVV.

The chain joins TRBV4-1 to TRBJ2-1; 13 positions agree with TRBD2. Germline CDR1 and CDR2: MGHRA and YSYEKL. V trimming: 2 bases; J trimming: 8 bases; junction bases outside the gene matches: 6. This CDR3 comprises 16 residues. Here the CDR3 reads CASSQLTSGRADEQFF. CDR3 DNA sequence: TGCGCCAGCAGCCAACTTACTAGCGGGAGGGCCGATGAGCAGTTCTTC.

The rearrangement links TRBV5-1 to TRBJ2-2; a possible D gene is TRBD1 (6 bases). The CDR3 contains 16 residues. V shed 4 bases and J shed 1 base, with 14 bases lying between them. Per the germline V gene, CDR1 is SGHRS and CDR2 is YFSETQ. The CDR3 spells CASSPQGSGNTGELFF. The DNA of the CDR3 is TGCGCCAGCAGCCCACAGGGTTCGGGGAACACCGGGGAGCTGTTTTTT.

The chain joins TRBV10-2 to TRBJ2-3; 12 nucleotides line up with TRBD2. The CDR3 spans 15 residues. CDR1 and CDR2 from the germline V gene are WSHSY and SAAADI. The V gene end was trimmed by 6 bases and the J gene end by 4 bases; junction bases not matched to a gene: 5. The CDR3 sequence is CASSQTSGSSDTQYF. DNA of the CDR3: TGCGCCAGCAGCCAGACTAGCGGGAGTTCAGATACGCAGTATTTT.

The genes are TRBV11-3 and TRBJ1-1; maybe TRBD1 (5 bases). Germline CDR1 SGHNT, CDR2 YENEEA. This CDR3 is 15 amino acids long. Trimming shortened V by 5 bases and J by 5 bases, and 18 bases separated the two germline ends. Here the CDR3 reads CASSPSFGAITEAFF. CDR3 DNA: TGTGCCAGCAGCCCAAGTTTTGGGGCTATAACTGAAGCTTTCTTT.